These 4 T cell receptor beta chains were sequenced from one sample in a study of shared clonotypes between healthy human individuals. Measured with immunoSEQ multiplex PCR; TCRdb has only the in-frame clones, and not every one. The sample consists of about 1.1 million clones, roughly 80% of them appearing once. The sequenced sample was memory CD4+ T cells from PBMCs. Subset here: CD45RA-negative fraction. Receptors were obtained from a man aged 18 to 29 in good health. Some clones in this sample may be carry-over from other donors' samples.

The chain combines TRBV11-2 with TRBJ2-7, with a weak D call TRBD2 (5 bases). Trimming removed 2 bases at V and 7 bases at J, with 12 bases between. Germline V CDR1 and CDR2: SGHAT, FQNNGV. The CDR3 covers 13 residues. The CDR3 DNA follows: TGTGCCAGCAGCTTAAGTCAAGCGGAAGAGCAGTACTTC. Translated, it gives CASSLSQAEEQYF.

The chain is built from TRBV19 and TRBJ2-3; the D gene is possibly TRBD2 (6 bases). The CDR3 covers 15 residues. V was cut by 6 bases and J by 5 bases, with 18 bases left in between. Germline V lookup: CDR1 LNHDA, CDR2 SQIVND (reference sequence). CDR3 residues: CASRERGAGLDTQYF. The CDR3 DNA reads as TGTGCCAGTAGGGAACGAGGTGCGGGACTAGATACGCAGTATTTT.

The chain carries TRBV11-3 and TRBJ2-2; 7 bases map to TRBD1. The CDR3 contains 16 residues. V shed 5 bases, J shed 1 base, and the junction held 7 bases outside the gene matches. The germline CDR1 and CDR2 sequences are SGHNT and YENEEA. CDR3 sequence (DNA): TGTGCCAGCAGCCCCAGGGGGAGCCAGAACACCGGGGAGCTGTTTTTT. Protein sequence: CASSPRGSQNTGELFF.

This chain joins TRBV28 and TRBJ2-2; no definite D call. The CDR3 is made up of 12 amino acids. Germline V gives CDR1 MDHEN, CDR2 SYDVKM. Trimming removed 3 bases from V and 7 bases from J, with 6 bases in between. CDR3 sequence (DNA): TGTGCCAGCAGTTTCCTGGGCGGGGAGCTGTTTTTT. Its protein is CASSFLGGELFF.